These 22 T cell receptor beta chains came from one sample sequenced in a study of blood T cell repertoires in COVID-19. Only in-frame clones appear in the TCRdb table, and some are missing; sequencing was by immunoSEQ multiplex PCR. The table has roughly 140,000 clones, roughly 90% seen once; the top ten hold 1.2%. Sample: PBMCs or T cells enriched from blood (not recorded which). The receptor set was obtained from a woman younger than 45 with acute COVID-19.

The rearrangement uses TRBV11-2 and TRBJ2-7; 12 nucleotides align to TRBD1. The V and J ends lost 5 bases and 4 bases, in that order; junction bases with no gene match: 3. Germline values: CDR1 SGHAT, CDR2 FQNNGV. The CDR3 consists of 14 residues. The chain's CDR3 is CASSRGQGAYEQYF. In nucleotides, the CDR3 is TGTGCCAGCAGCCGGGGACAGGGGGCATACGAGCAGTACTTC.

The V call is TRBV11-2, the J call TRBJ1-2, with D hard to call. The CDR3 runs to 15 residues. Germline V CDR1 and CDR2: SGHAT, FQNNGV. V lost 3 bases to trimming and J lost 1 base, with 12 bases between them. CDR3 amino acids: CASSFEAPDNYGYTF. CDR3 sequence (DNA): TGTGCCAGCAGCTTTGAGGCACCCGATAACTATGGCTACACCTTC.

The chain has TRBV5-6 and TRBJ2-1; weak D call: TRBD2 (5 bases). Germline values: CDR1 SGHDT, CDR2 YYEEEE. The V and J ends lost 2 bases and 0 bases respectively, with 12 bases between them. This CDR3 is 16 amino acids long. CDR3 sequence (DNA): TGTGCCAGCAGCTTTGGCGGCGGGTTCTCCTACAATGAGCAGTTCTTC. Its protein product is CASSFGGGFSYNEQFF. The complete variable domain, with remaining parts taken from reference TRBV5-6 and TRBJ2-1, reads DAGVTQSPTHLIKTRGQQVTLRCSPKSGHDTVSWYQQALGQGPQFIFQYYEEEERQRGNFPDRFSGHQFPNYSSELNVNALLLGDSALYLCASSFGGGFSYNEQFFGPGTRLTVL.

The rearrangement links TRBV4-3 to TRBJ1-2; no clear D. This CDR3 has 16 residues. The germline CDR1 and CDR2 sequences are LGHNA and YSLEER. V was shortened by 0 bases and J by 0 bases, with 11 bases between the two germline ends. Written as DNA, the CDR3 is TGCGCCAGCAGCCAAGAAGCCCCCGAAGCTAACTATGGCTACACCTTC. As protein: CASSQEAPEANYGYTF.

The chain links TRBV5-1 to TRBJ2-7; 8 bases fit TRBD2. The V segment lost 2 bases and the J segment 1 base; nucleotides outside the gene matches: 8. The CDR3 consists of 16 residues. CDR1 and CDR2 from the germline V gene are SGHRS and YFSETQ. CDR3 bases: TGCGCCAGCAGCTTTCCCAAGAGCGGGAGTTCCTACGAGCAGTACTTC. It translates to CASSFPKSGSSYEQYF.

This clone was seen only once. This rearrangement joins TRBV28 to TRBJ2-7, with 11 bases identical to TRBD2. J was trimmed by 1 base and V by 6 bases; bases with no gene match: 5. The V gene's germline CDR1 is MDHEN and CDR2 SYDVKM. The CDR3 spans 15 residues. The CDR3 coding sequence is TGTGCCAGCAGCCTGACTAGCGGGGTATCCTACGAGCAGTACTTC. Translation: CASSLTSGVSYEQYF. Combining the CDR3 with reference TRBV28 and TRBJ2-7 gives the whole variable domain DVKVTQSSRYLVKRTGEKVFLECVQDMDHENMFWYRQDPGLGLRLIYFSYDVKMKEKGDIPEGYSVSREKKERFSLILESASTNQTSMYLCASSLTSGVSYEQYFGPGTRLTVT.

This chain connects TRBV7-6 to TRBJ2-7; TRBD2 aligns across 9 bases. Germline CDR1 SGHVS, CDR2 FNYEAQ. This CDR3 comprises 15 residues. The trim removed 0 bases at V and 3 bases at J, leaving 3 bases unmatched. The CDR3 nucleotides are TGTGCCAGCAGCTTAGCGGGGACTAGCAGCTACGAGCAGTACTTC. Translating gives CASSLAGTSSYEQYF.

CDR3 DNA: TGTGCCAGCAGTTTGACTATGGCGGCAGATACGCAGTATTTT. Translated, it gives CASSLTMAADTQYF. The gene calls are TRBV28 and TRBJ2-3; D may be TRBD2 (5 bases). The CDR3 is 14 amino acids. V was clipped by 3 bases and J by 4 bases, with 11 bases between them. The germline CDR1 and CDR2 sequences are MDHEN and SYDVKM.

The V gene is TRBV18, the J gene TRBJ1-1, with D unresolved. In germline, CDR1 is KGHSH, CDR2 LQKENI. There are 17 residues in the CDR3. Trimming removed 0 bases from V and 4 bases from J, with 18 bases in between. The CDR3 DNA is TGTGCCAGCTCACCACCGGAGGGTTTTCGGGTTCTCACTGAAGCTTTCTTT. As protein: CASSPPEGFRVLTEAFF.

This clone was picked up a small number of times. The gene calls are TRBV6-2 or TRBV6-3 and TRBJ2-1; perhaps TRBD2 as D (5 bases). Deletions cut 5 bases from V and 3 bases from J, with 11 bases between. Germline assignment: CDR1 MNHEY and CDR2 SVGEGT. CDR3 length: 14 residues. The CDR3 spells CASSGLTRYNEQFF. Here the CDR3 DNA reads TGTGCCAGCAGTGGACTGACTCGCTACAATGAGCAGTTCTTC.

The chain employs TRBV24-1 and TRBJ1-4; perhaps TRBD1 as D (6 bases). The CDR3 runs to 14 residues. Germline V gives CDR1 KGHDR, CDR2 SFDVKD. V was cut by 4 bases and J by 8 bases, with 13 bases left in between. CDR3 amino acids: CATSDPRGGEKLFF. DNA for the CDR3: TGTGCCACCAGTGACCCCAGGGGCGGCGAAAAACTGTTTTTT.

In nucleotides, the CDR3 is TGTGCCCGGACAAGAGGATATGAAGCTTTCTTT. It yields the protein CARTRGYEAFF. The chain combines TRBV30 with TRBJ1-1, with D tentatively TRBD1 (5 bases). The germline V gene has CDR1 GTSNPN and CDR2 SVGIG (reference sequence). Trimming pared 8 bases from V and 7 bases from J, leaving 14 bases between. The CDR3 is made up of 11 amino acids. Drawing the rest from reference TRBV30 and TRBJ1-1, the complete variable domain is SQTIHQWPATLVQPVGSPLSLECTVEGTSNPNLYWYRQAAGRGLQLLFYSVGIGQISSEVPQNLSASRPQDRQFILSSKKLLLSDSGFYLCARTRGYEAFFGQGTRLTVV.

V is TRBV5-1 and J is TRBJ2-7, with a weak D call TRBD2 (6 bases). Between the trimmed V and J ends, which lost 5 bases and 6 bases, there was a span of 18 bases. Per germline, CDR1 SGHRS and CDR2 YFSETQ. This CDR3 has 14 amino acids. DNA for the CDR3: TGCGCCAGCAGATTAACGGGAGAGGTCAGCGAGCAGTACTTC. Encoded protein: CASRLTGEVSEQYF.

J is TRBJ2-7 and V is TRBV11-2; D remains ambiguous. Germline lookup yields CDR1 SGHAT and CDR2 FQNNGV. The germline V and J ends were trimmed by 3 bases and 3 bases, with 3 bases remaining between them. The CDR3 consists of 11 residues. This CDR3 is CASSFYYEQYF. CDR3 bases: TGTGCCAGCAGCTTTTACTACGAGCAGTACTTC.

This CDR3 is CASSSATGELNEQYF. CDR3 sequence (DNA): TGTGCCAGCAGCTCAGCGACAGGGGAGCTAAACGAGCAGTACTTC. The gene calls are TRBV7-2 and TRBJ2-7, with 8 nucleotides matching TRBD1. Germline values: CDR1 SGHTA, CDR2 FQGNSA. This CDR3 has 15 amino acids. J lost 5 bases, V lost 4 bases, and 10 bases had no gene match.

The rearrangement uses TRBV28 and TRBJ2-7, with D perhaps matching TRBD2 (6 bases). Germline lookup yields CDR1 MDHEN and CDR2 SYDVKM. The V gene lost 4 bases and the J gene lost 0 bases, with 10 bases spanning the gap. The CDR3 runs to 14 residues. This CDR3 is CASSYQGGSYEQYF. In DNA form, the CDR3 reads TGTGCCAGCAGTTACCAGGGAGGCTCCTACGAGCAGTACTTC.

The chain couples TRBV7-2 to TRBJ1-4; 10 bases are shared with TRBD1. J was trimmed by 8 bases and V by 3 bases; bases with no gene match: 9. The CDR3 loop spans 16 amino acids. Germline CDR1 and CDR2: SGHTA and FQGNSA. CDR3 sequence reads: CASSFGLTGGEEKLFF. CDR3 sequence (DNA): TGTGCCAGCAGCTTTGGCCTGACAGGGGGCGAGGAAAAACTGTTTTTT.

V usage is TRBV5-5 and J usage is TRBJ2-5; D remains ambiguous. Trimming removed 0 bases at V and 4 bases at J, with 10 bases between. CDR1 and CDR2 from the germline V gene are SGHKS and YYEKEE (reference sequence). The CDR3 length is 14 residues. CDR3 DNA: TGTGCCAGCAGCTTGGCCGCACAACGAGAGACCCAGTACTTC. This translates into CASSLAAQRETQYF.

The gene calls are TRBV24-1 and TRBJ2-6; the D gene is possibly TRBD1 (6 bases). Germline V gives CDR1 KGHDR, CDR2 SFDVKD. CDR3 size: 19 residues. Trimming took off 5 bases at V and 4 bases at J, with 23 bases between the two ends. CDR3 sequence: CATSARVRFRTVGANVLTF. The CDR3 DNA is TGTGCCACCAGTGCCCGGGTAAGATTCAGGACAGTGGGGGCCAACGTCCTGACTTTC.

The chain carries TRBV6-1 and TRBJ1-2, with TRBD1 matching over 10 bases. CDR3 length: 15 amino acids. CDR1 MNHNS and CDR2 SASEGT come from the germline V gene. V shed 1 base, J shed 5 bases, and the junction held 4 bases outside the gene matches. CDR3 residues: CASSEETGGNYGYTF. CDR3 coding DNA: TGTGCCAGCAGTGAAGAGACAGGGGGCAATTATGGCTACACCTTC.

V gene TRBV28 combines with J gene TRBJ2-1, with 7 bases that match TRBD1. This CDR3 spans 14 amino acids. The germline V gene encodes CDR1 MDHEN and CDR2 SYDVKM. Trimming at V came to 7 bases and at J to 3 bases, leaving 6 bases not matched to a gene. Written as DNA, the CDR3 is TGTGCCAGCACCACAGGGGACGTCTACAATGAGCAGTTCTTC. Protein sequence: CASTTGDVYNEQFF.

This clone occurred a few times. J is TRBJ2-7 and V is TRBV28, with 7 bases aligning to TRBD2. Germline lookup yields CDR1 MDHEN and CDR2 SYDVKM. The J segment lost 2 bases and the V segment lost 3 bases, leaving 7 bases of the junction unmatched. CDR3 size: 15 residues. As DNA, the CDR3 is TGTGCCAGCAGTTTTTTAACTAGCGCGACCTACGAGCAGTACTTC. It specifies CASSFLTSATYEQYF.